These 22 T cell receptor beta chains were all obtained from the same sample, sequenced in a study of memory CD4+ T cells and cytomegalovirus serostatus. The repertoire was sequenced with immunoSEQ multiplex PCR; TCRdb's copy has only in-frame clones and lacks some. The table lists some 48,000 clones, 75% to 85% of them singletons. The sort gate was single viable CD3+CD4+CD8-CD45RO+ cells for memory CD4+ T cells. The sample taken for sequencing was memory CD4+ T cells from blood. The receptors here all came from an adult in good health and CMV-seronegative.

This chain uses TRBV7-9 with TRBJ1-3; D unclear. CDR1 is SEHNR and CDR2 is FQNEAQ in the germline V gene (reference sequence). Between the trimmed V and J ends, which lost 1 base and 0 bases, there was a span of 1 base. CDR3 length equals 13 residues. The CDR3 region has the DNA TGTGCCAGCAGCTTAGACTCTGGAAACACCATATATTTT. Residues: CASSLDSGNTIYF.

The CDR3 is CASSYPGQYEQYF. CDR3 bases: TGTGCCAGCAGTTACCCAGGACAGTACGAGCAGTACTTC. V and J are TRBV6-5 and TRBJ2-7; maybe TRBD1 (6 bases). V was clipped by 2 bases and J by 4 bases, with 9 bases between them. Germline V CDR1 and CDR2: MNHEY, SVGAGI. The CDR3 runs to 13 residues.

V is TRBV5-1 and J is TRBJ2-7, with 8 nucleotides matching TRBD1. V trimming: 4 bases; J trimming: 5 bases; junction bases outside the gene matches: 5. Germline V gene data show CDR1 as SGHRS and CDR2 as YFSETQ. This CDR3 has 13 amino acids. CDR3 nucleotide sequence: TGCGCCAGCAGCGACGGACAGGGAGACGAGCAGTACTTC. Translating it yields CASSDGQGDEQYF.

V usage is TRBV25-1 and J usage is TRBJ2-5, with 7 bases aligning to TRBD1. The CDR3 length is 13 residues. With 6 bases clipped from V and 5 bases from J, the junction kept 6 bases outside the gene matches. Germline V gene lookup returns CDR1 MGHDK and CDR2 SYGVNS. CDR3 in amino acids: CASSFDRVETQYF. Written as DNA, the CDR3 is TGTGCCAGCAGCTTTGACAGGGTTGAGACCCAGTACTTC.

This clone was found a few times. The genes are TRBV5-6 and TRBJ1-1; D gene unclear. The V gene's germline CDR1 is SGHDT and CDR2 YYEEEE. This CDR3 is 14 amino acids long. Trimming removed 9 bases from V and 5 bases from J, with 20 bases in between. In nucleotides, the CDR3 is TGTGCCACCCACCGGAGGTCTGGGCGGACTGAAGCTTTCTTT. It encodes CATHRRSGRTEAFF.

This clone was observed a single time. CDR3 sequence (DNA): TGTGCCAGCAGCTTAGGCAGGTCCAGCAACACCATATATTTT. Translating gives CASSLGRSSNTIYF. J is TRBJ1-3 and V is TRBV7-2; D not certain. Germline V gene lookup returns CDR1 SGHTA and CDR2 FQGNSA. CDR3 length: 14 amino acids. The V end lost 1 base, the J end lost 7 bases, and 11 bases lay between the germline ends.

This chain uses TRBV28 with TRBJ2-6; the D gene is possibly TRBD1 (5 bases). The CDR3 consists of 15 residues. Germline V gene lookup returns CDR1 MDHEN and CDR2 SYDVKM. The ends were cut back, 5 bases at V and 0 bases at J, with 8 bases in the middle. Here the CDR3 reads CASSRQSSGANVLTF. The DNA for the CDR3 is TGTGCCAGCAGTCGACAGAGCTCTGGGGCCAACGTCCTGACTTTC. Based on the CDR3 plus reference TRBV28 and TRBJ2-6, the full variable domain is DVKVTQSSRYLVKRTGEKVFLECVQDMDHENMFWYRQDPGLGLRLIYFSYDVKMKEKGDIPEGYSVSREKKERFSLILESASTNQTSMYLCASSRQSSGANVLTFGAGSRLTVL.

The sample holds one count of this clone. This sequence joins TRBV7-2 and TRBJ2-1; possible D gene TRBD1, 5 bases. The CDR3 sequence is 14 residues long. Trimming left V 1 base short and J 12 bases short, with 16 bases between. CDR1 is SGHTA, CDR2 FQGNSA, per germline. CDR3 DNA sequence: TGTGCCAGCAGCTTAGGGAGTAATTTAAGGGGGCAGTTCTTC. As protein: CASSLGSNLRGQFF.

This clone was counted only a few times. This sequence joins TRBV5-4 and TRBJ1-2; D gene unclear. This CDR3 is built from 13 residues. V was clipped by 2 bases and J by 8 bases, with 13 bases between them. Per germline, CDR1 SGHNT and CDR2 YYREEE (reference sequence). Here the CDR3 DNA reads TGTGCCAGCAGCTTAGACGCCAAAGGGGGCTACACCTTC. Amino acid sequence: CASSLDAKGGYTF.

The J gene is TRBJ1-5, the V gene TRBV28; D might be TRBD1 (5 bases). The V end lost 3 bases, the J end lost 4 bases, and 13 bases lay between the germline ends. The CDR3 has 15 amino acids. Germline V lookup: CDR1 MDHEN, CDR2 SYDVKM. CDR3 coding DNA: TGTGCCAGCAGTTTTCCCAGGGCGGAGAATCAGCCCCAGCATTTT. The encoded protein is CASSFPRAENQPQHF.

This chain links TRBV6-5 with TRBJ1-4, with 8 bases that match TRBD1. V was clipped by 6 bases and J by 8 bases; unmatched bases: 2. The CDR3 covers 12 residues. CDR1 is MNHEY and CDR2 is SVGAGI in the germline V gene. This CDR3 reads CASRRQGEKLFF. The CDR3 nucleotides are TGTGCCAGCAGGAGACAGGGGGAAAAACTGTTTTTT.

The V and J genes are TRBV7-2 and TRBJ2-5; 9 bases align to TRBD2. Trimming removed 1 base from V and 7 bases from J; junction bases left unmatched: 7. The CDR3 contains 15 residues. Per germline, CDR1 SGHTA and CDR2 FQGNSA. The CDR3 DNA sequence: TGTGCCAGCAGCTTAGGGGTACCGGGACTAGCGACCCAGTACTTC. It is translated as CASSLGVPGLATQYF.

The CDR3, as DNA: TGTGCCAGCAGCTTGCAGGGGGCGTATGGCTACACCTTC. It translates to CASSLQGAYGYTF. The rearrangement joins TRBV5-5 to TRBJ1-2; 8 positions agree with TRBD1. J lost 5 bases, V lost 1 base, and 1 base had no gene match. The CDR3 totals 13 residues. Germline V gene lookup returns CDR1 SGHKS and CDR2 YYEKEE (reference sequence).

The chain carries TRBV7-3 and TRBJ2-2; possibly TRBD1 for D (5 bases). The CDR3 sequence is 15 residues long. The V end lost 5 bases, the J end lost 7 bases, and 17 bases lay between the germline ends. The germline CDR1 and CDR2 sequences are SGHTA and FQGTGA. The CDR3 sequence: CASSPETASRGELFF. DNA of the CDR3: TGTGCCAGCAGCCCCGAGACAGCTTCCCGCGGGGAGCTGTTTTTT.

The CDR3 coding sequence is TGTGCCAGCAGTTTAAGCAGGGGCAGCGCTGAAGCTTTCTTT. Its translation is CASSLSRGSAEAFF. J is TRBJ1-1 and V is TRBV28, with D possibly TRBD1 on 6 matching bases. CDR1 is MDHEN, CDR2 SYDVKM, per germline. The CDR3 has 14 amino acids. The V gene lost 2 bases and the J gene lost 6 bases, with 13 bases spanning the gap.

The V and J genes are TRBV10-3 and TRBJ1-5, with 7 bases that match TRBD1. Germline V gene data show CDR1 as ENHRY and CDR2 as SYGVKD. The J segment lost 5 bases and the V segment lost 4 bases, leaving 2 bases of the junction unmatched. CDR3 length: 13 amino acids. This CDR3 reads CAISGDSDQPQHF. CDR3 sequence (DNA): TGTGCCATCAGTGGGGACAGCGATCAGCCCCAGCATTTT.

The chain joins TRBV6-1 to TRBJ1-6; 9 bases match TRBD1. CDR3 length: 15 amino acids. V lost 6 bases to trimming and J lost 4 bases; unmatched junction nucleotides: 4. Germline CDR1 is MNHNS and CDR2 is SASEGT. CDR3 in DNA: TGTGCCAGCAGAGGAGACAGGGGGTATAATTCACCCCTCCACTTT. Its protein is CASRGDRGYNSPLHF.

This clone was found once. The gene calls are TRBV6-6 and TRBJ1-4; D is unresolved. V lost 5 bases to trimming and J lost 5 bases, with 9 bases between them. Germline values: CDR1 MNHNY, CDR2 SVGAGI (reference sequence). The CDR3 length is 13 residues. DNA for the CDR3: TGTGCCAGCAGTAACAGACCCAATGAAAAACTGTTTTTT. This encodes CASSNRPNEKLFF.

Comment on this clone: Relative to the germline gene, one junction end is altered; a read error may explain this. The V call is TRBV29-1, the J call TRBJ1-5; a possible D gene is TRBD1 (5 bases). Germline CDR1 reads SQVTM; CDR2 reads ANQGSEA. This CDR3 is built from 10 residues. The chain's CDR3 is CSVVLGVEIF. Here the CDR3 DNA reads TGCAGCGTTGTGTTGGGGGTGGAAATTTTT.

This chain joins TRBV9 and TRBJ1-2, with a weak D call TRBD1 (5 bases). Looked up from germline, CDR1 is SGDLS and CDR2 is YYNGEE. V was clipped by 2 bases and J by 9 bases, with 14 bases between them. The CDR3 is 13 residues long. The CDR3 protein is CASSVVGGDRYTF. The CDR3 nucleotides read TGTGCCAGCAGCGTCGTTGGGGGGGACCGCTACACCTTC.

For the CDR3, the DNA is TGTGCCAGCAGCTTCTCCACCGGGACAGGGGTCCACGAGCAGTACTTC. It is translated as CASSFSTGTGVHEQYF. The V call is TRBV5-8, the J call TRBJ2-7; 10 bases fit TRBD1. V dropped 2 bases and J dropped 5; count of bases not matched to a gene: 10. The CDR3 runs 16 residues. Germline V gives CDR1 SGHTS, CDR2 YDEGEE.

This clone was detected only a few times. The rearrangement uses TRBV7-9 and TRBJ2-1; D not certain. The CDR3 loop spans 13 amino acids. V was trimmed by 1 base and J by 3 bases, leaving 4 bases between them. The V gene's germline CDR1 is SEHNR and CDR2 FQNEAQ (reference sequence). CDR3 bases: TGTGCCAGCAGCTTAGGGGACTACAATGAGCAGTTCTTC. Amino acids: CASSLGDYNEQFF.